This TCR beta chain is from a study of cytomegalovirus exposure and HLA in healthy donors listed by TCRdb under 2017. Describing the broader study: In an earlier analysis of roughly 590 of the donors, less than 350 Gb of sequence data and 95 million to 130 million unique TCR beta sequences from about 179 million T cells were reported. An early release that covered some 640 HLA-typed donors contained about 300 gigabases of sequencing data and approximately 85 million unique TCR sequences. Of the 300 to 500 genotyped donors, less than 90% were placed in the genetic ancestry cluster associated with self-reported Caucasian donors. The study aimed to test whether signatures of past pathogen exposure could be identified by cataloging public T cell receptors. The T cell repertoires of 550 to 850 subjects were profiled by immunosequencing and related to cytomegalovirus serostatus. Besides the first cohort of hundreds of subjects, a separate validation cohort made up of 120 different subjects was used. The study combined high-throughput TCR immunosequencing, statistical association of individual TCRs with disease status, and machine learning to predict cytomegalovirus infection status. A later analysis re-analyzed previously published TCR beta repertoires from hundreds of donors and added high-resolution HLA genotyping to study TCR occurrence patterns. Rather than using new phenotypic data, the later analysis identified candidate immune exposures from TCR beta sequences and from how often those sequences occurred across donors. An earlier analysis of fewer than 700 of the donors applied high-throughput TCR beta sequencing to assess whether each TCR beta V gene segment acted as functional or pseudogenic. Donor age, sex, ethnicity and CMV serostatus were compiled together with the repertoire data. A later genetic analysis used genome-wide SNP genotypes for about 60% of the roughly 700 donors, treating that subset as a discovery cohort. Every discovery cohort repertoire had been produced on one sequencing platform. Both class I and class II loci were covered by HLA typing, at four-digit resolution. Typing coverage varied by locus: roughly 620-640 donors for A, B, C, DRB1 and DQB1; roughly 510 for DQA1; about 600 for DPA1; roughly 470 for DPB1. Four or five DR-DQ haplotypes were handled as single units for association and clustering because linkage in the cohort was strong. Among under 450 genotyped donors of the cohort, an average of 235,054 unique TCR beta nucleotide sequences were sequenced per donor, roughly 18% of them non-productive. The study at large found these results: This cohort had only TCR beta chains sequenced, and the lack of alpha or paired-chain data limited which features could be detected. A further reported finding was that TCR beta sequences accurately predicted the HLA-A and HLA-B alleles for most subjects in the first cohort. A later analysis found that HLA-associated TCR beta chains were more clonally expanded and had lower generation probabilities than equally common non-associated chains. Assigning TCR associations to individual alleles was difficult when HLA alleles, especially DR and DQ, strongly co-occurred. The study gave a list of roughly 150 TCR beta chains associated with cytomegalovirus. Some IMGT-functional V segments, including TRBV6-2 and TRBV6-3, could not be distinguished by the 87-base-pair reads and were therefore excluded. The earlier analysis of some 560 of the donors excluded roughly 16 rarely observed V segments, including chromosome 9 orphons, because counts were too low. In an earlier analysis of some 540 of the donors, most TCR beta V segments appeared in productive rearrangements about 90% or about 30% of the time, broadly matching IMGT annotations. An association between a missense DCLRE1C variant and V-gene and J-gene trimming of TCR beta chains was found in a later genetic analysis and replicated in an independent cohort. Sequencing depth was assumed to be roughly uniform across donors in the presence/absence analyses, though that assumption may not hold. While some public TCRs were present in many individuals, most TCR sequences turned up only very rarely across donors. The authors suggested that the approach could potentially be extended to other disease states and immunological phenotypes. Correlated functional status among segregating V segments might reflect linkage disequilibrium, but an unknown experimental factor could not be ruled out. CMV serostatus was the only immune exposure information available for the cohort. A cluster of highly shared sequence variants was judged likely to be a technical artifact of the sequencing pipeline. At a false discovery rate of 0.05, a later analysis linked fewer than 20,000 TCR beta sequences to specific HLA alleles. According to a later analysis, most CMV-associated TCR beta chains appeared to be HLA-restricted, and the HLA associations seemed to be driven largely by CMV exposure. In both the original and validation cohorts, the classifier was reported to diagnose cytomegalovirus status with high specificity and sensitivity. A later analysis reported that several top co-occurrence clusters appeared linked to parvovirus B19, influenza, CMV and Epstein-Barr virus. Three of the identified cytomegalovirus-associated TCR beta chains were confirmed in vitro to be specific for cytomegalovirus antigens. In a later analysis, TCR association rates were found to vary across HLA loci, with the most associated TCRs seen for DRB1 alleles and the fewest for HLA-C alleles. In a later genetic analysis, fewer N-insertions in productive TCRs were reported among donors in an Asian-associated ancestry cluster than the roughly 700-donor mean. Because HLA typing was unavailable for some donors at each locus, only the typed subset was used in association tests.

As to this clone: The antigen this receptor binds is unknown. No qualities accompany the bases; no much larger clone lies one base away.

The cohort consisted of 650 to 700 healthy bone marrow donors. At the time of sampling, every cohort member was nominally healthy, though immune exposures that went unrecorded were likely present. The donor tested CMV seronegative and was one of the 352 seronegative cohort members. Every donor gave a peripheral blood sample, and the peripheral blood mononuclear cells from that sample were used for TCR beta sequencing. The Qiagen DNeasy Blood Extraction Kit was used to extract genomic DNA from the blood cell samples. Measured from the cysteine to the phenylalanine, the CDR3 is 15 residues long. CDR3 DNA only is kept here, 45 bases in frame from base 1. For CDR1 and CDR2, the germline V gene (reference sequence) lists SGHNT and YYREEE. After removal of 4 bases from V and 4 bases from J, the junction retains 9 bases not matched to a gene. The library relied on the immunoSEQ multiplex PCR assay. A mixture of 60 forward primers for TCR Vbeta segments and 13 reverse primers for TCR Jbeta segments was used in the multiplex PCR. Amplification of the CDR3 region of rearranged TCR beta genes was performed with a multiplex PCR assay on genomic DNA. The Illumina HiSeq System was used to sequence the amplified TCR beta libraries as 87-base-pair reads. Regarding the original processing steps: In a later analysis, 70 million to 95 million unique TCR beta chains were counted across the roughly 670 repertoires, and around 10 million of these chains were shared by at least two donors. Raw reads were error-corrected and collapsed into unique sequences with a nearest-neighbor algorithm that merged closely related sequences to remove PCR and sequencing errors. To assign V, D and J gene segments, CDR3 sequences were aligned to IMGT reference sequences. For a sequence to be retained, a match of at least six nucleotides to both a V gene segment and a J gene segment was required. Rearrangements were called productive when the CDR3 lacked stop codons and stayed in frame with V and J; all others were non-productive. Following IMGT convention, CDR3 was defined as the stretch from the second conserved V-encoded cysteine up to the conserved J-encoded phenylalanine. In an earlier analysis of around 600 of the donors, sequences lacking an unambiguous match to a single V gene segment were excluded. An earlier analysis of a few hundred of the donors called V segments functional above 56.7% productive rearrangements and segregating when the between-donor standard deviation exceeded 5%. To diagnose cytomegalovirus status from the catalog of TCR beta chain sequences, a statistical classification framework was built. V and J gene assignment, in a later analysis, came from comparing TCR nucleotide sequences with IMGT/GENE-DB human TR gene sequences. In a later analysis, CDR3 sequences and most-parsimonious VDJ recombination scenarios were assigned using the TCRdist pipeline. In a later analysis, every TCR beta chain was defined by the combination of its CDR3 amino acid sequence and its V-gene family, and reads without a unique V-gene family were dropped. A later analysis removed 450 to 600 highly shared, low-generation-probability nucleotide sequences to deal with suspected cross-contamination and a sequencing artifact. In a later analysis, a clonal expansion index for each public chain was calculated from normalized within-repertoire ranks of inferred template counts. Generation probabilities in a later analysis came from a VDJ recombination model fitted to out-of-frame rearrangements, and those results were checked against IGoR. In a later analysis, TCR-TCR, TCR-HLA and TCR-CMV co-occurrence was scored with hypergeometric tests, and a repertoire-size bias correction was applied to TCR pairs. A later analysis estimated false discovery rates by permuting HLA or CMV assignments 20 times. A later analysis grouped co-occurring TCRs with DBSCAN, adding TCRdist sequence similarity when clustering within HLA-allele-positive subsets. For co-occurrence clustering, repertoires with fewer than 30,000 or more than 120,000 public chains were excluded, along with a handful of repertoires with anomalous nucleotide sharing. The source is immuneACCESS, and TCRdb retained only in-frame sequences with V and J called. Part of the clones is not carried over; for the studies checked, unresolved V genes explain less than half of this, and the remainder is unexplained. V and J calls and clone size are given by that table; D and trimming were obtained from the DNA. For this sample there are approximately 81,000 clones; about 81% appear just once. 2% to 2.5% of the sample lies in the top ten.

The TCR originated in a woman aged 50 to 60 in good health and CMV-seronegative. Sequencing was done on a sample of PBMCs. This sequence uses TRBV5-4 and TRBJ2-7; 9 central nucleotides agree with TRBD1. The nucleotide sequence is TGTGCCAGCAGCCCTGGGGGGGACAGGGCTTACGAGCAGTACTTC. It translates as CASSPGGDRAYEQYF.